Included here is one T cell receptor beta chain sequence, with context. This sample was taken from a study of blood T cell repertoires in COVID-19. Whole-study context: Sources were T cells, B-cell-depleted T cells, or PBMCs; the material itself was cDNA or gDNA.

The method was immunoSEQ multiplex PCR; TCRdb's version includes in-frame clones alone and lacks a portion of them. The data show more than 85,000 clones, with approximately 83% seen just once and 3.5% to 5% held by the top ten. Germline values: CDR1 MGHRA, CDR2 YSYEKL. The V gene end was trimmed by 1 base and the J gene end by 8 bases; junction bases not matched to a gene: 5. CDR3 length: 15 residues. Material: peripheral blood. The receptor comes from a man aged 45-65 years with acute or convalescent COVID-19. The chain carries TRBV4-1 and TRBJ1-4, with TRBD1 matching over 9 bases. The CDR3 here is CASSQGDRESEKLFF. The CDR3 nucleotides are TGCGCCAGCAGCCAAGGGGACAGGGAAAGCGAAAAACTGTTTTTT.